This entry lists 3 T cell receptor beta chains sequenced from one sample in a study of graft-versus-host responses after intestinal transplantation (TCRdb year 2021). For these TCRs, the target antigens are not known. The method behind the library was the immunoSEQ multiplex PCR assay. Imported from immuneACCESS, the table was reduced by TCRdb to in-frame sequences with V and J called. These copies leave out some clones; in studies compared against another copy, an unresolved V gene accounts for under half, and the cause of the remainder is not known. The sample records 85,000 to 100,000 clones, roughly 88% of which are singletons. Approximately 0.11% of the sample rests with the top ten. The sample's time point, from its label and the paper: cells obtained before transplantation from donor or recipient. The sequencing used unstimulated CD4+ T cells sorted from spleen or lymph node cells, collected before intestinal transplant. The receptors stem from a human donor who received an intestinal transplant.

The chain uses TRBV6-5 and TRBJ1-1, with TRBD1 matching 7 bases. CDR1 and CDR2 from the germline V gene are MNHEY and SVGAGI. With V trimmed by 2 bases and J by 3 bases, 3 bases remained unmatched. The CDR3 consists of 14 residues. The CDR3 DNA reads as TGTGCCAGCAGTTACAAGGGGGCTCACACTGAAGCTTTCTTT. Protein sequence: CASSYKGAHTEAFF.

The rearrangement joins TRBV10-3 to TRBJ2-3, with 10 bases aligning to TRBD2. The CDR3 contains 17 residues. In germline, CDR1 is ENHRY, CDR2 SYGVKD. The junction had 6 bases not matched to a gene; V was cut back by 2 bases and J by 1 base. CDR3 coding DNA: TGTGCCATCAGTGAGCAGACTAGCGGGTTGCGCACAGATACGCAGTATTTT. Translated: CAISEQTSGLRTDTQYF.

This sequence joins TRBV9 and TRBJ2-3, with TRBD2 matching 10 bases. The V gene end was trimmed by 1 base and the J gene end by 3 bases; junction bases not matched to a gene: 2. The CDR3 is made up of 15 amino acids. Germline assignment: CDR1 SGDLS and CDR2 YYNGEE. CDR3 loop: CASSVLGLATDTQYF. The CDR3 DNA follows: TGTGCCAGCAGCGTATTGGGACTAGCGACAGATACGCAGTATTTT.